One and the same sample provided the 7 T cell receptor beta chains below, sequenced in a study of shared clonotypes between healthy human individuals. Only in-frame clones appear in the TCRdb table, and some are missing; sequencing was by immunoSEQ multiplex PCR. The sample shows millions of clones, approximately 90% of them seen only once. Sequenced sample: naive CD4+ T cells sorted from blood. Subset meaning: CD45RA+ positively selected. The source of these receptors is a man between 18 and 29 years old in good health.

The chain couples TRBV6-5 to TRBJ1-2; the D gene is possibly TRBD1 (5 bases). The CDR3 length is 14 residues. The germline V gene has CDR1 MNHEY and CDR2 SVGAGI. Trimming left V 0 bases short and J 5 bases short, with 10 bases between. Here the CDR3 DNA reads TGTGCCAGCAGTTACTCCGGGGGGATGTATGGCTACACCTTC. Its protein is CASSYSGGMYGYTF.

This clone was picked up a small number of times. This sequence joins TRBV2 and TRBJ2-2; no firm D call. The germline gives CDR1 SNHLY, CDR2 FYNNEI. The CDR3 consists of 12 residues. V was pared by 7 bases and J by 6 bases, with 9 bases between. This CDR3 is CASTETSGELFF. CDR3 sequence (DNA): TGTGCCAGCACCGAGACGTCCGGGGAGCTGTTTTTT.

The chain links TRBV28 to TRBJ1-4, with D unclear. This CDR3 region has 16 residues. Germline values: CDR1 MDHEN, CDR2 SYDVKM. V gave up 3 bases and J gave up 5 bases, with 16 bases separating them. Written as DNA, the CDR3 is TGTGCCAGCAGTTTTAGAAGGATCACCCGAAATGAAAAACTGTTTTTT. Its protein is CASSFRRITRNEKLFF.

This chain links TRBV30 with TRBJ2-7; no firm D call. Per the germline V gene, CDR1 is GTSNPN and CDR2 is SVGIG (reference sequence). The CDR3 has 15 amino acids. V gave up 0 bases and J gave up 3 bases, with 15 bases separating them. CDR3 nucleotide sequence: TGTGCCTGGAGTGTTGGTTCTTTACTTCTCTACGAGCAGTACTTC. It yields the protein CAWSVGSLLLYEQYF.

The J gene is TRBJ1-1, the V gene TRBV18; D perhaps matches TRBD1 (5 bases). In germline, CDR1 is KGHSH, CDR2 LQKENI. Trimming cost V 0 bases and J 2 bases, with 7 bases left between them. The CDR3 is 14 residues long. The CDR3 here is CASSPPDNNTEAFF. For the CDR3, the DNA is TGTGCCAGCTCACCACCGGACAACAACACTGAAGCTTTCTTT.

The CDR3 protein is CAWKQGQNTGELFF. In DNA form, the CDR3 reads TGTGCCTGGAAACAGGGCCAGAACACCGGGGAGCTGTTTTTT. The rearrangement joins TRBV30 to TRBJ2-2, with D maybe TRBD1 (6 bases). Trimming pared 4 bases from V and 1 base from J, leaving 10 bases between. The CDR3 loop spans 14 amino acids. Germline V gene sequence: CDR1 GTSNPN, CDR2 SVGIG (reference sequence).

This clone was observed a single time. The sample carries other DNA sequences with the same CDR3. This sequence joins TRBV7-9 and TRBJ1-4, with a weak D call TRBD1 (6 bases). V shed 2 bases and J shed 0 bases, with 7 bases lying between them. Germline CDR1 reads SEHNR; CDR2 reads FQNEAQ (reference sequence). The CDR3 length is 15 residues. The CDR3 DNA reads as TGTGCCAGCAGCTTAAGGACAGCAACTAATGAAAAACTGTTTTTT. Amino acid sequence: CASSLRTATNEKLFF.